A selection of T cell receptor beta chains follows, all from one sample in a study of T cell repertoires in ileal Crohn's disease. The assay was immunoSEQ multiplex PCR, and TCRdb's table has in-frame clones only and misses some. The sample yields 25,000 to 35,000 clones, roughly 81% seen once. The sample was ileal tissue. The receptors originated from an adult with Crohn's disease. Both conserved end residues are part of each CDR3. The D gene is left open where the match is weak. Clone sizes are given selectively: once, few, many, or a class where the clone is expanded.

d_call j_call v_call clone_size cdr3_aa cdr3_nt
NA TRBJ2-7 TRBV7-2 NA CASSVTYEQYF TGTGCCAGCAGCGTCACCTACGAGCAGTACTTC
TRBD1 TRBJ1-4 TRBV19 few CASSTLDRVEDEKLFF TGTGCCAGTAGTACCCTAGACAGGGTGGAGGATGAAAAACTGTTTTTT
TRBD1 TRBJ2-3 TRBV10-3 few CAISAGQGPSGTDTQYF TGTGCCATCAGCGCGGGACAGGGCCCTTCGGGGACAGATACGCAGTATTTT
TRBD1 TRBJ2-5 TRBV9 NA CASSARQGQETQYF TGTGCCAGCAGCGCAAGACAGGGCCAAGAGACCCAGTACTTC
NA TRBJ1-2 TRBV15 NA CATLEGGKGLDYGYTF TGTGCCACCCTTGAGGGAGGGAAGGGCCTAGACTATGGCTACACCTTC
NA TRBJ1-6 TRBV27 NA CASSSGQFYNSPLHF TGTGCCAGCAGTTCTGGACAGTTCTATAATTCACCCCTCCACTTT
TRBD2 TRBJ2-3 TRBV6-5 once CASSYFRGGPGDTQYF TGTGCCAGCAGTTACTTCCGGGGGGGGCCGGGAGATACGCAGTATTTT
TRBD2 TRBJ2-7 TRBV13 NA CASSLAGGAYEQYF TGTGCCAGCAGCTTAGCGGGGGGGGCCTACGAGCAGTACTTC
NA TRBJ2-7 TRBV19 NA CASSIVGVESYEQYF TGTGCCAGTAGTATAGTCGGGGTAGAGAGCTACGAGCAGTACTTC
TRBD1 TRBJ2-7 TRBV6-5 NA CASSGTGTHEQYF TGTGCCAGCAGTGGGACAGGGACGCACGAGCAGTACTTC
TRBD1 TRBJ1-2 TRBV13 NA CASSYREAGGYGYTF TGTGCCAGCAGCTATAGGGAAGCAGGGGGCTATGGCTACACCTTC
NA TRBJ2-6 TRBV4-1 NA CASSHTGSGANVLTF TGCGCCAGCAGCCATACAGGGTCTGGGGCCAACGTCCTGACTTTC
NA TRBJ1-1 TRBV5-6 NA CASSGRGEGYTEAFF TGTGCCAGCAGCGGGAGAGGGGAGGGTTACACTGAAGCTTTCTTT
NA TRBJ1-3 TRBV25-1 NA CASGPGRSLSF TGTGCCAGCGGGCCTGGTAGATCCCTCTCTTTT
TRBD2 TRBJ2-1 TRBV2 NA CASSSGGAWMEQFF TGTGCCAGCAGTAGCGGGGGGGCCTGGATGGAGCAGTTCTTC
NA TRBJ2-5 TRBV7-9 once CASRNQGSETQYF TGTGCCAGCAGAAATCAGGGATCAGAGACCCAGTACTTC
TRBD1 TRBJ1-2 TRBV19 NA CASSIAGTGAYGYTF TGTGCCAGTAGTATAGCCGGGACAGGGGCCTATGGCTACACCTTC
NA TRBJ2-6 TRBV19 NA CASSIQATGANVLTF TGTGCCAGTAGTATTCAAGCGACTGGGGCCAACGTCCTGACTTTC
NA TRBJ2-7 TRBV11-2 NA CASSWWRGPTYEQYF TGTGCCAGCAGCTGGTGGCGGGGGCCCACCTACGAGCAGTACTTC
TRBD2 TRBJ2-3 TRBV29-1 NA CSSGGVISTDTQYF TGCAGCTCTGGGGGGGTCATTAGCACAGATACGCAGTATTTT
TRBD2 TRBJ2-3 TRBV6-4 once CASSDEGLGTDTQYF TGTGCCAGCAGTGACGAAGGACTAGGCACAGATACGCAGTATTTT
NA TRBJ1-2 TRBV6-5 NA CASSFGGLDYGYTF TGTGCCAGCAGTTTCGGGGGGTTGGACTATGGCTACACCTTC
NA TRBJ1-2 TRBV9 NA CASSVVLKGEGNYGYTF TGTGCCAGCAGCGTAGTACTGAAGGGGGAAGGGAACTATGGCTACACCTTC
NA TRBJ1-4 TRBV6-6 NA CASSYSMGPTNEKLFF TGTGCCAGCAGTTACTCTATGGGGCCGACAAATGAAAAACTGTTTTTT
NA TRBJ2-5 TRBV25-1 NA CASSEYEGEETQYF TGTGCCAGCAGTGAATATGAAGGGGAAGAGACCCAGTACTTC
NA TRBJ1-5 TRBV1 NA CTSSYRDRIDQPQHF TGCACCAGCAGCTACCGGGACAGGATCGATCAGCCCCAGCATTTT